This TCR beta chain was observed in a study of T-cell reconstitution after alpha-beta-depleted transplantation in children. Study conclusions and caveats: T-cell counts and diversity were attributed mostly to newly produced T cells one year after transplant.

The length of the CDR3 is 13 residues. V lost 1 base and J lost 3, with 10 bases in between. CDR1 and CDR2 from the germline V gene are DFQATT and SNEGSKA (reference sequence). Unique molecular identifiers were incorporated when the TCRbeta library was constructed. MiXCR, applied by TCRdb to the PCR reads, yields one record per CDR3 protein. The repertoire holds 130,000 to 150,000 distinct CDR3 sequences, with roughly 8.8% as singletons. This clonotype appeared many times. Its cognate antigen is unknown. The receptor was isolated from a female patient aged 2-15 years who had a stem cell transplant for congenital amegakaryocytic thrombocytopenia, so the T cells may come from the graft donor. The material was PBMCs, mostly from graft donor cells, obtained 180 days after TCRalphabeta/CD19-depleted stem cell transplant. The chain recombines TRBV20-1 with TRBJ2-7; TRBD2 might be the D (6 bases). The CDR3 region is CSARGTTIYEQYF. The DNA for the CDR3 is TGCAGTGCTAGAGGGACTACCATCTACGAGCAGTACTTC.